This passage covers 6 T cell receptor beta chains from one sample sequenced in a study of blood T cell repertoires in COVID-19. The protocol was immunoSEQ multiplex PCR, while the TCRdb copy is restricted to in-frame clones and leaves out a portion. This sample yields roughly 110,000 clones, of which more than 70% are seen a single time; 5% to 6.5% belongs to the top ten. Sequencing used peripheral blood. The receptors originated from a woman aged 55-75 years with COVID-19, enrolled during active disease.

CDR3 sequence: CASSQGTSGGTLQETQYF. DNA for the CDR3: TGCGCCAGCAGCCAAGGGACTAGCGGGGGGACGCTCCAAGAGACCCAGTACTTC. V gene TRBV4-1 combines with J gene TRBJ2-5, with 14 bases matching TRBD2. Germline assignment: CDR1 MGHRA and CDR2 YSYEKL. V lost 1 base, J lost 1 base, and 5 bases stayed unmatched. This CDR3 contains 18 residues.

This chain uses TRBV6-1 with TRBJ2-3; 8 bases fit TRBD1. The germline gives CDR1 MNHNS, CDR2 SASEGT. The CDR3 spans 18 residues. The ends lost 4 bases at V and 2 bases at J; junction bases unmatched: 14. This CDR3 reads CASSAQLAGTGITDTQYF. CDR3 DNA sequence: TGTGCCAGCAGTGCACAACTTGCCGGGACAGGAATCACAGATACGCAGTATTTT.

The chain is built from TRBV2 and TRBJ1-1; TRBD1 matches 11 bases. V was pared by 11 bases and J by 4 bases, with 6 bases of the junction left unmatched. This CDR3 is built from 13 residues. In germline, CDR1 is SNHLY, CDR2 FYNNEI. The CDR3 DNA reads TGTGCCGGACGGACAGGGGGCTTCACTGAAGCTTTCTTT. As protein: CAGRTGGFTEAFF.

The rearrangement links TRBV5-1 to TRBJ1-2; TRBD1 is a possible D gene (6 bases). The CDR3 is made up of 14 amino acids. CDR1 and CDR2 (germline): SGHRS, YFSETQ. Between the trimmed V and J ends, which lost 4 bases and 5 bases, there was a span of 15 bases. CDR3 loop: CASSRPGQGYGYTF. The CDR3 bases are TGCGCCAGCAGCCGTCCGGGCCAGGGGTATGGCTACACCTTC. Complete variable domain (other parts from reference TRBV5-1 and TRBJ1-2): KAGVTQTPRYLIKTRGQQVTLSCSPISGHRSVSWYQQTPGQGLQFLFEYFSETQRNKGNFPGRFSGRQFSNSRSEMNVSTLELGDSALYLCASSRPGQGYGYTFGSGTRLTVV.

The sample holds a few counts of this clone. The chain employs TRBV30 and TRBJ1-5; TRBD1 aligns across 8 bases. Looked up from germline, CDR1 is GTSNPN and CDR2 is SVGIG (reference sequence). This CDR3 has 17 amino acids. V shed 0 bases, J shed 3 bases, and the junction held 10 bases outside the gene matches. CDR3 bases: TGTGCCTGGAGTGTTCGGGGCAGGGGGCCCCTCAATCAGCCCCAGCATTTT. Translating it yields CAWSVRGRGPLNQPQHF. The whole variable domain, remainder taken from reference TRBV30 and TRBJ1-5, is SQTIHQWPATLVQPVGSPLSLECTVEGTSNPNLYWYRQAAGRGLQLLFYSVGIGQISSEVPQNLSASRPQDRQFILSSKKLLLSDSGFYLCAWSVRGRGPLNQPQHFGDGTRLSIL.

The rearrangement uses TRBV6-5 and TRBJ1-6; 9 bases match TRBD1. Losses at the gene ends were 11 bases for V and 9 bases for J; bases not matched to a gene: 11. Looked up from germline, CDR1 is MNHEY and CDR2 is SVGAGI. The CDR3 spans 14 residues. The CDR3 region has the DNA TGTGCCGGGACCAGGGACAGGGTCTCTTCACCCCTCCACTTT. The encoded protein is CAGTRDRVSSPLHF.